This entry lists 25 T cell receptor beta chains sequenced from one sample in a study of cytomegalovirus exposure and HLA in healthy donors. Use of 60 Vbeta and 13 Jbeta primers characterized the PCR. Clones were sequenced by immunoSEQ multiplex PCR, and TCRdb holds only the in-frame ones, with some missing. The sample includes roughly 100,000 clones, around 64% of them seen just once. Source material: PBMCs. The receptors originated from a man aged 55 to 70 in good health and CMV-seronegative.

This clone has just one count. The chain links TRBV27 to TRBJ2-1, with 11 bases fitting TRBD2. V lost 6 bases, J lost 7 bases, and 14 bases stayed unmatched. This CDR3 has 17 amino acids. The V gene's germline CDR1 is MNHEY and CDR2 SMNVEV (reference sequence). This chain's CDR3 is CASRPLVLAGVLNEQFF. CDR3 bases: TGTGCCAGCAGACCCCTTGTACTAGCGGGAGTTTTAAATGAGCAGTTCTTC.

The V and J genes are TRBV28 and TRBJ2-3, with TRBD2 matching 13 bases. The CDR3 has 18 amino acids. Looked up from germline, CDR1 is MDHEN and CDR2 is SYDVKM. With 5 bases clipped from V and 3 bases from J, the junction kept 11 bases outside the gene matches. CDR3 region: CASSETRLAGGGTDTQYF. Written as DNA, the CDR3 is TGTGCCAGCAGTGAAACGAGACTAGCGGGAGGAGGGACAGATACGCAGTATTTT.

The CDR3 bases are TGTGCCAGCAGCTCGAAAGGGGGCGGAATCTACTATGGCTACACCTTC. Translating it yields CASSSKGGGIYYGYTF. This sequence joins TRBV5-4 and TRBJ1-2; 7 bases are shared with TRBD1. V shed 3 bases and J 3 bases; nucleotides not matched to a gene: 11. The CDR3 has 16 residues. Germline V gives CDR1 SGHNT, CDR2 YYREEE (reference sequence).

In DNA form, the CDR3 reads TGTGCCAGCAGCCAACAGGGCTCCTACAATGAGCAGTTCTTC. Protein product: CASSQQGSYNEQFF. The rearrangement joins TRBV5-4 to TRBJ2-1; the D gene is possibly TRBD1 (6 bases). Germline lookup yields CDR1 SGHNT and CDR2 YYREEE (reference sequence). Trimming removed 4 bases from V and 0 bases from J, with 8 bases in between. The CDR3 extends over 14 amino acids.

The rearrangement uses TRBV5-1 and TRBJ2-7; D may be TRBD2 (5 bases). The V end lost 4 bases, the J end lost 3 bases, and 14 bases lay between the germline ends. This CDR3 is built from 14 residues. Germline CDR1 SGHRS, CDR2 YFSETQ. The CDR3: CASSVGGPRYEQYF. DNA for the CDR3: TGCGCCAGCAGCGTCGGAGGCCCCCGCTACGAGCAGTACTTC.

This clone was picked up a small number of times. This chain uses TRBV9 with TRBJ2-3; no clear D gene. CDR3 length: 13 residues. The V end lost 7 bases, the J end lost 0 bases, and 9 bases lay between the germline ends. CDR1 and CDR2 (germline): SGDLS, YYNGEE. The DNA for the CDR3 is TGTGCCAGCCGTGAAAGCAGCACAGATACGCAGTATTTT. Protein sequence: CASRESSTDTQYF. Looking up the rest from reference TRBV9 and TRBJ2-3 gives the full variable domain: DSGVTQTPKHLITATGQRVTLRCSPRSGDLSVYWYQQSLDQGLQFLIQYYNGEERAKGNILERFSAQQFPDLHSELNLSSLELGDSALYFCASRESSTDTQYFGPGTRLTVL.

This chain links TRBV6-1 with TRBJ2-5, with D possibly matching TRBD2 (6 bases). The CDR3 is 14 amino acids. V dropped 8 bases and J dropped 2 bases, with 15 bases sitting between them. CDR1 and CDR2 (germline): MNHNS, SASEGT. This chain's CDR3 is CASVGTAPQETQYF. In DNA, the CDR3 is TGTGCCAGCGTTGGGACTGCCCCACAAGAGACCCAGTACTTC.

Remarks on this clone: The same CDR3 also results from other DNA sequences found in this sample. The chain has TRBV7-9 and TRBJ2-5; 10 nucleotides agree with TRBD1. J lost 2 bases, V lost 1 base, and 4 bases had no gene match. Germline V gene lookup returns CDR1 SEHNR and CDR2 FQNEAQ (reference sequence). The CDR3 runs 16 residues. The CDR3 nucleotides are TGTGCCAGCAGCTTAGGGGACAGGGGTCTGCAAGAGACCCAGTACTTC. It yields the protein CASSLGDRGLQETQYF.

The chain carries TRBV7-2 and TRBJ1-2; D may be TRBD1 (5 bases). V lost 4 bases, J lost 3 bases, and 15 bases lay in between. From germline, CDR1 is SGHTA and CDR2 FQGNSA. This CDR3 comprises 15 residues. This chain's CDR3 is CASSYTGVRYYGYTF. CDR3 DNA sequence: TGTGCCAGCAGCTACACAGGTGTTCGCTACTATGGCTACACCTTC.

This clone was recorded a few times. V and J are TRBV6-5 and TRBJ2-7; D gene unclear. CDR3 length equals 13 residues. Trimming took 2 bases from V and 3 from J, leaving 8 bases between them. Germline V lookup: CDR1 MNHEY, CDR2 SVGAGI. CDR3 protein: CASSYPNSYEQYF. As DNA, the CDR3 is TGTGCCAGCAGTTACCCCAACAGCTACGAGCAGTACTTC.

The chain carries TRBV5-4 and TRBJ1-4; a weak D match, TRBD1 (6 bases). With 4 bases removed from V and 8 bases from J, the gap between germline ends came to 18 bases. CDR1 is SGHNT and CDR2 is YYREEE in the germline V gene (reference sequence). The CDR3 has 15 residues. Written as DNA, the CDR3 is TGTGCCAGCAGCCCACAGGGTCTTGGGGACGAAAAACTGTTTTTT. Translating gives CASSPQGLGDEKLFF.

This clone was recorded at least ten times. The V gene is TRBV4-1, the J gene TRBJ2-7; the match to TRBD2 covers 12 bases. The germline gives CDR1 MGHRA, CDR2 YSYEKL. This CDR3 has 15 residues. After removal of 1 base from V and 7 bases from J, the junction contained 5 bases not matched to a gene. As DNA, the CDR3 is TGCGCCAGCAGCCAAGGACTAGCGGGAGATTGGGAGCAGTACTTC. Encoded protein: CASSQGLAGDWEQYF.

This clone was seen only once. V is TRBV7-9 and J is TRBJ1-6, with D perhaps TRBD1 (5 bases). The CDR3 is made up of 13 amino acids. CDR1 is SEHNR and CDR2 is FQNEAQ in the germline V gene (reference sequence). V lost 2 bases, J lost 8 bases, and 7 bases lay in between. The DNA of the CDR3 is TGTGCCAGCAGCTTAAAAGGGGATTCACCCCTCCACTTT. Protein: CASSLKGDSPLHF.

This clone occurred a few times. V gene TRBV9 combines with J gene TRBJ1-1, with unresolved D. This CDR3 contains 13 residues. The V and J ends lost 3 bases and 8 bases respectively, with 14 bases between them. Germline V gives CDR1 SGDLS, CDR2 YYNGEE. For the CDR3, the DNA is TGTGCCAGCAGCGACGGGATGGAAAGAGAAGCTTTCTTT. This translates into CASSDGMEREAFF.

The V call is TRBV28, the J call TRBJ1-5; 7 bases align to TRBD1. The length of the CDR3 is 14 residues. Germline-derived CDR1 and CDR2 are MDHEN and SYDVKM. Germline trimming cut 6 bases from V and 9 bases from J; bases unmatched to any gene: 11. The CDR3 DNA is TGTGCCAGCAGATCCGGGACAGTCCTCGGGCCCCAGCATTTT. This encodes CASRSGTVLGPQHF.

V and J are TRBV2 and TRBJ2-4; 9 nucleotides match TRBD2. The germline V gene has CDR1 SNHLY and CDR2 FYNNEI. The CDR3 runs 21 residues. V lost 7 bases to trimming and J lost 2 bases; unmatched junction nucleotides: 24. This CDR3 is CASTASRSSGMNPVTKNIQYF. As DNA, the CDR3 is TGTGCCAGCACCGCGTCCCGTTCTAGCGGGATGAATCCTGTAACCAAAAACATTCAGTACTTC.

This rearrangement joins TRBV6-4 to TRBJ2-4, with 8 bases aligning to TRBD1. Per germline, CDR1 MRHNA and CDR2 SNTAGT. V shed 0 bases and J 8 bases; nucleotides not matched to a gene: 3. The CDR3 covers 14 residues. The CDR3 spells CASSDSQGADIQYF. The DNA of the CDR3 is TGTGCCAGCAGTGACTCGCAGGGGGCGGACATTCAGTACTTC.

The CDR3 DNA is TGTGCCAGCAGCCAAGTTTCGGGATCCTACGAGCAGTACTTC. It yields the protein CASSQVSGSYEQYF. This chain joins TRBV4-2 and TRBJ2-7; D might be TRBD2 (5 bases). This CDR3 is 14 amino acids long. Germline loops: CDR1 LGHNA, CDR2 YNFKEQ. The V and J ends lost 1 base and 1 base respectively, with 8 bases between them.

The chain has TRBV15 and TRBJ1-2; TRBD1 agrees at 8 bases. V shed 10 bases, J shed 7 bases, and the junction held 17 bases outside the gene matches. Germline CDR1 LNHNV, CDR2 YYDKDF (reference sequence). CDR3 length: 15 amino acids. CDR3 sequence: CAIRGGTGTFRGYTF. The CDR3 bases are TGTGCCATCAGAGGGGGGACAGGCACCTTTCGTGGCTACACCTTC.

The rearrangement joins TRBV2 to TRBJ1-4; 7 bases align to TRBD1. CDR3 length: 14 amino acids. V shed 5 bases and J 3 bases; nucleotides not matched to a gene: 3. The germline V gene encodes CDR1 SNHLY and CDR2 FYNNEI. CDR3 nucleotides: TGTGCCAGCAGTCGACAGGGATCTAATGAAAAACTGTTTTTT. Translating it yields CASSRQGSNEKLFF.

This clone appeared a few times. The chain carries TRBV6-5 and TRBJ2-5; 7 nucleotides line up with TRBD2. Looked up from germline, CDR1 is MNHEY and CDR2 is SVGAGI. The CDR3 is 15 residues long. V was pared by 5 bases and J by 5 bases, with 11 bases of the junction left unmatched. CDR3 sequence: CASSPLGRARETQYF. The CDR3 region has the DNA TGTGCCAGCAGTCCCTTAGGGAGGGCCCGGGAGACCCAGTACTTC.

The rearrangement uses TRBV2 and TRBJ1-2, with TRBD1 matching 10 bases. The J segment lost 3 bases and the V segment lost 1 base, leaving 2 bases of the junction unmatched. The CDR3 is 15 residues long. Germline-derived CDR1 and CDR2 are SNHLY and FYNNEI. The CDR3 bases are TGTGCCAGCAGTGAAGGACAGGGGGCGGACTATGGCTACACCTTC. Its translation: CASSEGQGADYGYTF.

This chain links TRBV7-8 with TRBJ2-3, with D maybe TRBD1 (6 bases). This CDR3 has 16 residues. The germline V and J ends were trimmed by 2 bases and 5 bases, with 17 bases remaining between them. CDR1 is SGHVS, CDR2 FQNEAQ, per germline. The CDR3 loop reads CASSLPRGRGRDTQYF. The CDR3 bases are TGTGCCAGCAGCTTACCGAGGGGCAGGGGAAGAGATACGCAGTATTTT.

This clone occurred a few times. The V gene is TRBV6-4, the J gene TRBJ1-4, with D uncertain. CDR3 length: 14 amino acids. The V gene's germline CDR1 is MRHNA and CDR2 SNTAGT. V lost 5 bases and J 8 bases, leaving 15 bases between the germline ends. The CDR3 reads CASSKLSGDEKLFF. CDR3 sequence (DNA): TGTGCCAGCAGTAAATTATCGGGAGACGAAAAACTGTTTTTT.

This clone was recorded a few times. This chain uses TRBV7-9 with TRBJ2-7, with D tentatively TRBD1 (6 bases). V was shortened by 5 bases and J by 5 bases, with 16 bases between the two germline ends. Per germline, CDR1 SEHNR and CDR2 FQNEAQ (reference sequence). This CDR3 spans 14 amino acids. The CDR3: CASSETGQTHEQYF. For the CDR3, the DNA is TGTGCCAGCAGCGAGACGGGACAAACTCACGAGCAGTACTTC.